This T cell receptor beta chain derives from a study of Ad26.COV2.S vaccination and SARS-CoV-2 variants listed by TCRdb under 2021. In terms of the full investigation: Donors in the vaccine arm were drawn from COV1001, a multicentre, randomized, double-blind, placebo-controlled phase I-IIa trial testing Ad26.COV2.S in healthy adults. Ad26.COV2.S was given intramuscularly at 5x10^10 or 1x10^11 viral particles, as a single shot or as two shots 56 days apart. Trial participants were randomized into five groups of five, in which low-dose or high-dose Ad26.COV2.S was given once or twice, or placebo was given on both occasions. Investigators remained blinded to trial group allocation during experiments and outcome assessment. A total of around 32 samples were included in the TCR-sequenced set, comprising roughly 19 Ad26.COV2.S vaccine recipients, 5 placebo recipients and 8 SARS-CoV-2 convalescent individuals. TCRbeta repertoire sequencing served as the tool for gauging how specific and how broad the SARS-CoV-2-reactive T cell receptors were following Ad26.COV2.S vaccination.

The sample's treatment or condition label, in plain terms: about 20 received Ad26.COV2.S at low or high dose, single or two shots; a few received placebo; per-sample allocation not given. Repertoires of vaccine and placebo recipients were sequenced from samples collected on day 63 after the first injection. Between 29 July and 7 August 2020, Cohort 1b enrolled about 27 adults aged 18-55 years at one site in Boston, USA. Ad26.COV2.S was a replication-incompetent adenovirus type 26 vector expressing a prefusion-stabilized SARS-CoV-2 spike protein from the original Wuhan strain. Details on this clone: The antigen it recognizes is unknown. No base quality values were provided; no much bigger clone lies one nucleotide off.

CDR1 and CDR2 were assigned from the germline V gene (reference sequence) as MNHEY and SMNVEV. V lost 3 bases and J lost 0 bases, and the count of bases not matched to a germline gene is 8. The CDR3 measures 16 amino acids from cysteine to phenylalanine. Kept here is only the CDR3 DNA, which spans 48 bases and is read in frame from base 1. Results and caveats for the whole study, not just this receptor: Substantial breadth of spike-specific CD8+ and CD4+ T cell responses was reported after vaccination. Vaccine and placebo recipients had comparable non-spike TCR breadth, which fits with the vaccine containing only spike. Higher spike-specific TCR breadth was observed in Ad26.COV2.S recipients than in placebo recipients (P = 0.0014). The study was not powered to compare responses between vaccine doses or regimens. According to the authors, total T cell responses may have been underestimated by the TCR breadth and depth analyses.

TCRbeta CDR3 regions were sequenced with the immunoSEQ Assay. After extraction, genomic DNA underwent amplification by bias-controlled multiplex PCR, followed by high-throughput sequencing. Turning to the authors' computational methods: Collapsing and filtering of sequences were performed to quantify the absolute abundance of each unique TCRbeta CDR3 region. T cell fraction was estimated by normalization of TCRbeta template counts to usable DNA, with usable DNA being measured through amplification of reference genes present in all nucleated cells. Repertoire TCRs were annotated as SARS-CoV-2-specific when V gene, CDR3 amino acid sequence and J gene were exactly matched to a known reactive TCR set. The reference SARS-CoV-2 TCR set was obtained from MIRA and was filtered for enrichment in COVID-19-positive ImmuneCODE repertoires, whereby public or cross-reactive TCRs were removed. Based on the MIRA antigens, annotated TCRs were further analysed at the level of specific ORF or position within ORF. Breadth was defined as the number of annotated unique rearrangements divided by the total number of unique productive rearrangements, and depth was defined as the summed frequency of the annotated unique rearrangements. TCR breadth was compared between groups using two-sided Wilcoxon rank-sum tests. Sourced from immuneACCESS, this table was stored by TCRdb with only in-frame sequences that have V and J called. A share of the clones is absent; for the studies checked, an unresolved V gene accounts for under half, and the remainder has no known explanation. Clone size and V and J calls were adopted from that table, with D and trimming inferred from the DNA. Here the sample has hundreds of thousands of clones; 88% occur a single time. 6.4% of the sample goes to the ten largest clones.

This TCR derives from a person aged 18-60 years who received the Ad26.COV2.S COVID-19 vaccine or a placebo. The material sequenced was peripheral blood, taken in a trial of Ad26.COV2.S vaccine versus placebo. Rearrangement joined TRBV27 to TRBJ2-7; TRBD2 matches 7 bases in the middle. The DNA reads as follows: TGTGCCAGCAGTTTCGTAGTTACGGGGGGCTCCTACGAGCAGTACTTC. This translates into CASSFVVTGGSYEQYF.